This TCR beta chain was captured by sequencing in a study of shared clonotypes between healthy human individuals. This CDR3 spans 16 amino acids. The germline CDR1 and CDR2 sequences are LNHNV and YYDKDF (reference sequence). V shed 1 base, J shed 7 bases, and the junction held 5 bases outside the gene matches. Some clones are missing from TCRdb's copy, which holds only in-frame ones; the method was immunoSEQ multiplex PCR. Of about 380,000 clones listed, just over 95% were seen once; the top ten hold approximately 0.3%. The TCR originated in a man aged 25-45 years in good health. Sample: memory CD8+ T cells sorted from blood. Regarding subset: CD45RO+ cells pooled with CCR7-negative TemRA cells. The chain has TRBV15 and TRBJ2-2; TRBD2 matches 11 bases. The CDR3 loop is CATSRATSGKDGELFF. DNA of the CDR3: TGTGCCACCAGCAGAGCGACTAGCGGGAAGGACGGGGAGCTGTTTTTT.